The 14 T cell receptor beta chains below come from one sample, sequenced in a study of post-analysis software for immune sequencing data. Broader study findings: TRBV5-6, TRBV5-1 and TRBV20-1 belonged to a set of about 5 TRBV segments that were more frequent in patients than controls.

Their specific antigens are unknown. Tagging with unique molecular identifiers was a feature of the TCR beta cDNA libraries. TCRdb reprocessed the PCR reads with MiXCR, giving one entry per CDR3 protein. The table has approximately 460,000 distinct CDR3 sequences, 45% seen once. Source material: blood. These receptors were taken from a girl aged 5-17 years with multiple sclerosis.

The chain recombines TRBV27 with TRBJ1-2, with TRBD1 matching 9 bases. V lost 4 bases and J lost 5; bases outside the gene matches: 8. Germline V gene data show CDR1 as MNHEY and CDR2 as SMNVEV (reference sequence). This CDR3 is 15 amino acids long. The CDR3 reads CASSSHPQGAYGYTF. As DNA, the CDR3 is TGTGCCAGCAGTTCCCACCCACAGGGGGCGTATGGCTACACCTTC.

The CDR3 DNA is TGTGCCACCAGCAGAGCGGTTAGCGGGACCGCAGATACGCAGTATTTT. Translated, it gives CATSRAVSGTADTQYF. The chain has TRBV15 and TRBJ2-3; 8 nucleotides line up with TRBD2. V lost 1 base to trimming and J lost 4 bases; unmatched junction nucleotides: 7. Germline V lookup: CDR1 LNHNV, CDR2 YYDKDF (reference sequence). This CDR3 region has 16 residues.

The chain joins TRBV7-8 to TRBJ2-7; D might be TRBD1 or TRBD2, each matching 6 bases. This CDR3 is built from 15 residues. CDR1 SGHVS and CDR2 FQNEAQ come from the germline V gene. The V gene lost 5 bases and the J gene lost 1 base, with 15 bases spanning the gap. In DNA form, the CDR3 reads TGTGCCAGCAGCCCGCGAAGGGGGGCGTCCTACGAGCAGTACTTC. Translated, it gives CASSPRRGASYEQYF.

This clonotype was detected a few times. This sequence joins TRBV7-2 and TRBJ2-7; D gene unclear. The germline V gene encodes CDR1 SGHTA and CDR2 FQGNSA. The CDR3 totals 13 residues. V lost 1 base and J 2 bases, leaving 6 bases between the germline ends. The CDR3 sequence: CASSLDAAYEQYF. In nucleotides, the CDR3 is TGTGCCAGCAGCTTAGACGCTGCCTACGAGCAGTACTTC.

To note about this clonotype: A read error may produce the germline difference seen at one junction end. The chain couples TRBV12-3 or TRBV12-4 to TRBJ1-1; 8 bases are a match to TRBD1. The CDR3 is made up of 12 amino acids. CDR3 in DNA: TGTGTCAGCAGTTTGAGACAGGGGGAAGCTTTCTTT. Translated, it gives CVSSLRQGEAFF.

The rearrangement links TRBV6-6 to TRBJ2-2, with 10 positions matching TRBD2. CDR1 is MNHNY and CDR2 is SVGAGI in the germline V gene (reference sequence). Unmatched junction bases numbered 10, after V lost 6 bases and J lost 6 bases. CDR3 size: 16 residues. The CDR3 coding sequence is TGTGCCAGCAGCCGACTTTTAGCGGGAGGTTCCGGGGAGCTGTTTTTT. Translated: CASSRLLAGGSGELFF.

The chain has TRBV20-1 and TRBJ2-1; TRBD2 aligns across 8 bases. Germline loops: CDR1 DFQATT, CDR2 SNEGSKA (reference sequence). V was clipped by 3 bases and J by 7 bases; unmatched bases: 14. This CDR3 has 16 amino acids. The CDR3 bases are TGCAGTGCTAGCGGGAGGGCCTTGGGGTACGGGAATGAGCAGTTCTTC. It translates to CSASGRALGYGNEQFF.

CDR3 sequence reads: CASSLARQGNYNEQFF. The CDR3 coding sequence is TGTGCCAGCAGCTTAGCCAGACAGGGAAACTACAATGAGCAGTTCTTC. The chain couples TRBV7-2 to TRBJ2-1, with TRBD1 matching 7 bases. Germline CDR1 is SGHTA and CDR2 is FQGNSA. The J segment lost 3 bases and the V segment lost 0 bases, leaving 5 bases of the junction unmatched. The CDR3 totals 16 residues.

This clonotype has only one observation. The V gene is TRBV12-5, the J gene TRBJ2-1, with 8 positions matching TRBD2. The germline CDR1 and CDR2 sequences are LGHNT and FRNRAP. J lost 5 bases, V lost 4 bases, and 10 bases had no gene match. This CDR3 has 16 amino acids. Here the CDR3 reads CASGYDSSGPNNEQFF. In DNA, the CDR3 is TGTGCTAGTGGTTACGACTCTAGCGGGCCGAACAATGAGCAGTTCTTC.

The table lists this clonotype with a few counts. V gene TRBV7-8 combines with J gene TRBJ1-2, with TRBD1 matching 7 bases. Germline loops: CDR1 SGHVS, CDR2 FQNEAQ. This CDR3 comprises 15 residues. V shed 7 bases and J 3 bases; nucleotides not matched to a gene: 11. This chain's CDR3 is CASTGGGAEYYGYTF. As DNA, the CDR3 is TGTGCCAGCACGGGAGGGGGCGCGGAGTACTATGGCTACACCTTC.

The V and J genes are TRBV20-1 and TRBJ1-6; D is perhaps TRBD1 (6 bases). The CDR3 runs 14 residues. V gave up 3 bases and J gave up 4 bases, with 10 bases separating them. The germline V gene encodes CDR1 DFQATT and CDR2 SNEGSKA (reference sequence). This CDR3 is CSASKGEYNSPLHF. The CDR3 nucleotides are TGCAGTGCTAGCAAGGGGGAATATAATTCACCCCTCCACTTT.

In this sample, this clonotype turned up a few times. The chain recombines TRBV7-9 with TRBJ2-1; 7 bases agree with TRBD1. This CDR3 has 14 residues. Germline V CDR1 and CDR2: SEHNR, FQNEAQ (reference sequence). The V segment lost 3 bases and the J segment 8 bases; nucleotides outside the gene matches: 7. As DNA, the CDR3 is TGTGCCAGCAGCTTCGGGACAGCGTACGATGAGCAGTTCTTC. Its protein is CASSFGTAYDEQFF.

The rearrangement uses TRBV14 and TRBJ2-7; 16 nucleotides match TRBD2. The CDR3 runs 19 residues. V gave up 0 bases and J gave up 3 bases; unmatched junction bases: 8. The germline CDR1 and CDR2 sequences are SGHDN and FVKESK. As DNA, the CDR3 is TGTGCCAGCAGCCAAGATCGGGGGACTAGCGGGAGGGGGATCTACGAGCAGTACTTC. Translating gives CASSQDRGTSGRGIYEQYF. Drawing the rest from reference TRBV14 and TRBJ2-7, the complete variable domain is EAGVTQFPSHSVIEKGQTVTLRCDPISGHDNLYWYRRVMGKEIKFLLHFVKESKQDESGMPNNRFLAERTGGTYSTLKVQPAELEDSGVYFCASSQDRGTSGRGIYEQYFGPGTRLTVT.

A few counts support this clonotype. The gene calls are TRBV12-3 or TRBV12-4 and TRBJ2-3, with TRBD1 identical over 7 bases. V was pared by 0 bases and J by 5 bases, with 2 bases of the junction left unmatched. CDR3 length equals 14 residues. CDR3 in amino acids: CASSLADRVDTQYF. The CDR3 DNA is TGTGCCAGCAGTTTAGCAGACAGGGTAGATACGCAGTATTTT.